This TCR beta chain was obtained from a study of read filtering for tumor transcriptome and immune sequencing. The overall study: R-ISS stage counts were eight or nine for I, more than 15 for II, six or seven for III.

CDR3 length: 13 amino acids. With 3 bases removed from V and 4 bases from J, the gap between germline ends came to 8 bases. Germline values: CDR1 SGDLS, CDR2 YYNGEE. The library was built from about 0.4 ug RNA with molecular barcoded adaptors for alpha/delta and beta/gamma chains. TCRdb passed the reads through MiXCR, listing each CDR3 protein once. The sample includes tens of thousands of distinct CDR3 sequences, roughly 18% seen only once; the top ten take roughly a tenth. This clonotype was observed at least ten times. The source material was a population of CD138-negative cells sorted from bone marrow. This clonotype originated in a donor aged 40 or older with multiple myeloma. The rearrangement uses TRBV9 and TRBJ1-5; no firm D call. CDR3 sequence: CASSESPNQPQHF. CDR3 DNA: TGTGCCAGCAGCGAATCTCCTAATCAGCCCCAGCATTTT.